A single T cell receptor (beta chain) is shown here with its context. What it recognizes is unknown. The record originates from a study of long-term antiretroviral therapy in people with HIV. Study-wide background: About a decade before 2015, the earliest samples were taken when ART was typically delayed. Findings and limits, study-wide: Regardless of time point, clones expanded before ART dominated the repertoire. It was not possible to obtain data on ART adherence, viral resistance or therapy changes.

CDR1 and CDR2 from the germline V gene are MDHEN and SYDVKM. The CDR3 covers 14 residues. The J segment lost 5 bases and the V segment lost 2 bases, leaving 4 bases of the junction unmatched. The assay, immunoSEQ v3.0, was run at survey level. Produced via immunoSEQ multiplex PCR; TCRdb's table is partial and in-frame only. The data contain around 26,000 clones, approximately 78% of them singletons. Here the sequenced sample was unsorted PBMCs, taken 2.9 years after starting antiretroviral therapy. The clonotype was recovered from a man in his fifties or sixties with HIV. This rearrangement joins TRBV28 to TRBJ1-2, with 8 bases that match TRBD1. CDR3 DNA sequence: TGTGCCAGCAGTTTAGCAGGGGGCAGATATGGCTACACCTTC. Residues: CASSLAGGRYGYTF.